The 11 T cell receptor beta chains given below trace back to one sample, sequenced in a study of blood T cell repertoires in COVID-19. Clones were sequenced by immunoSEQ multiplex PCR, and TCRdb holds only the in-frame ones, with some missing. The table shows roughly 260,000 clones, with more than 75% occurring only once. Sequencing used peripheral blood. These receptors were obtained from a woman aged 45 to 65 with acute or convalescent COVID-19.

The chain carries TRBV27 and TRBJ1-2; TRBD1 is a possible D gene (6 bases). V lost 6 bases to trimming and J lost 2 bases, with 10 bases between them. This CDR3 region has 13 residues. Germline CDR1 is MNHEY and CDR2 is SMNVEV (reference sequence). In DNA, the CDR3 is TGTGCCAGCAGGAAAACAGGGAACTATGGCTACACCTTC. It yields the protein CASRKTGNYGYTF.

The gene calls are TRBV5-1 and TRBJ2-1; 10 bases fit TRBD1. Germline assignment: CDR1 SGHRS and CDR2 YFSETQ. The CDR3 contains 15 residues. V lost 4 bases, J lost 10 bases, and 11 bases stayed unmatched. CDR3 protein: CASSPTGQGSREQFF. In nucleotides, the CDR3 is TGCGCCAGCAGCCCAACGGGACAGGGGAGTAGGGAGCAGTTCTTC.

The chain employs TRBV7-8 and TRBJ2-7; D call uncertain. The CDR3 totals 14 residues. The germline V gene has CDR1 SGHVS and CDR2 FQNEAQ. The V and J ends lost 1 base and 0 bases respectively, with 7 bases between them. The CDR3 loop reads CASSLGFGSYEQYF. The CDR3 DNA is TGTGCCAGCAGCTTAGGTTTCGGCTCCTACGAGCAGTACTTC.

The chain has TRBV28 and TRBJ1-2; no clear D gene. The CDR3 contains 12 residues. V gave up 7 bases and J gave up 4 bases, with 10 bases separating them. Germline CDR1 reads MDHEN; CDR2 reads SYDVKM. CDR3 coding DNA: TGTGCCAGCACGGGCGCGGGCTATGGCTACACCTTC. Residues: CASTGAGYGYTF.

This chain uses TRBV5-1 with TRBJ1-1; 7 nucleotides align to TRBD1. This CDR3 region has 17 residues. Germline CDR1 and CDR2: SGHRS and YFSETQ. Trimming cost V 0 bases and J 0 bases; bases outside gene matches: 8. Here the CDR3 reads CASSLDRRGNVNTEAFF. The DNA for the CDR3 is TGCGCCAGCAGCTTGGACCGCAGGGGGAACGTGAACACTGAAGCTTTCTTT.

This clone showed up just a few times. The chain employs TRBV9 and TRBJ1-6; D gene ambiguous. CDR1 and CDR2 from the germline V gene are SGDLS and YYNGEE. V dropped 3 bases and J dropped 8 bases, with 12 bases sitting between them. The CDR3 consists of 14 residues. CDR3 in DNA: TGTGCCAGCAGCGCCCAGGTTGGCGATTCACCCCTCCACTTT. This gives the protein CASSAQVGDSPLHF.

The chain combines TRBV24-1 with TRBJ2-1; 8 nucleotides agree with TRBD2. Germline V gene lookup returns CDR1 KGHDR and CDR2 SFDVKD. This CDR3 has 17 residues. V shed 0 bases and J 4 bases; nucleotides not matched to a gene: 7. CDR3 residues: CATSDLHSGGRYNEQFF. CDR3 nucleotide sequence: TGTGCCACCAGTGATTTGCACTCTGGCGGGAGGTACAATGAGCAGTTCTTC.

This sequence joins TRBV7-9 and TRBJ2-7; 9 bases are shared with TRBD2. CDR1 and CDR2 (germline): SEHNR, FQNEAQ (reference sequence). The CDR3 runs to 14 residues. V lost 10 bases, J lost 3 bases, and 10 bases stayed unmatched. The CDR3, as DNA: TGTGCCACATCCGGGACTAGCTTTTTCTACGAGCAGTACTTC. It specifies CATSGTSFFYEQYF.

This clone turned up a few times. CDR3 sequence: CAWSAWTIGQPQHF. The CDR3, as DNA: TGTGCCTGGAGTGCCTGGACAATCGGTCAGCCCCAGCATTTT. V and J are TRBV30 and TRBJ1-5; tentative D call: TRBD1 (5 bases). Trimming pared 1 base from V and 6 bases from J, leaving 13 bases between. The CDR3 totals 14 residues. In germline, CDR1 is GTSNPN, CDR2 SVGIG (reference sequence).

V usage is TRBV19 and J usage is TRBJ2-3; TRBD2 matches 8 bases. CDR1 and CDR2 from the germline V gene are LNHDA and SQIVND (reference sequence). The CDR3 runs to 13 residues. After removal of 7 bases from V and 3 bases from J, the junction contained 3 bases not matched to a gene. The CDR3 coding sequence is TGTGCCAGTAAGCGGGAGAAGACAGATACGCAGTATTTT. Its translation is CASKREKTDTQYF. Looking up the rest from reference TRBV19 and TRBJ2-3 gives the full variable domain: DGGITQSPKYLFRKEGQNVTLSCEQNLNHDAMYWYRQDPGQGLRLIYYSQIVNDFQKGDIAEGYSVSREKKESFPLTVTSAQKNPTAFYLCASKREKTDTQYFGPGTRLTVL.

The J gene is TRBJ2-7, the V gene TRBV11-2, with TRBD1 matching over 7 bases. From germline, CDR1 is SGHAT and CDR2 FQNNGV. There are 14 residues in the CDR3. The ends lost 4 bases at V and 2 bases at J; junction bases unmatched: 5. The CDR3 DNA sequence: TGTGCCAGCAGCTCCGGGGACAGCACCTACGAGCAGTACTTC. Amino acids: CASSSGDSTYEQYF.